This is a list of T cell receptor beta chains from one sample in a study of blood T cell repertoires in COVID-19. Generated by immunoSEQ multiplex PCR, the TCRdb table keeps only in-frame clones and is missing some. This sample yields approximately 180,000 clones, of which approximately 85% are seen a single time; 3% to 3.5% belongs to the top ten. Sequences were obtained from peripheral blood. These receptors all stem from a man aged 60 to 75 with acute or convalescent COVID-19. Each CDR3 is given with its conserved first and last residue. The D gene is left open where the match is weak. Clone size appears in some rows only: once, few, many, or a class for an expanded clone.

CDR3 protein: CASSGWDRRGNTEAFF; CDR3 DNA: TGTGCCAGCAGTGGGTGGGACAGGCGGGGAAACACTGAAGCTTTCTTT; clone size: -; CDR3 length: 16; V gene: TRBV25-1; J gene: TRBJ1-1; D gene: TRBD1
CDR3 protein: CASSPDSDNEQFF; CDR3 DNA: TGTGCCAGCAGCCCCGATTCGGACAATGAGCAGTTCTTC; clone size: -; CDR3 length: 13; V gene: TRBV11-3; J gene: TRBJ2-1; D gene: -
CDR3 protein: CASSTPPGQGPNEQFF; CDR3 DNA: TGTGCCAGCAGTACCCCCCCCGGACAGGGGCCGAATGAGCAGTTCTTC; clone size: -; CDR3 length: 16; V gene: TRBV27; J gene: TRBJ2-1; D gene: TRBD1
CDR3 protein: CASSPRGAGTDTQYF; CDR3 DNA: TGTGCCAGCAGCCCCCGGGGGGCGGGCACAGATACGCAGTATTTT; clone size: once; CDR3 length: 15; V gene: TRBV4-2; J gene: TRBJ2-3; D gene: -
CDR3 protein: CASSRGGLAVDTQYF; CDR3 DNA: TGTGCCAGCAGCCGGGGAGGACTAGCGGTGGATACGCAGTATTTT; clone size: -; CDR3 length: 15; V gene: TRBV5-8; J gene: TRBJ2-3; D gene: TRBD2
CDR3 protein: CASSPGGANTGELFF; CDR3 DNA: TGTGCCAGCAGTCCAGGGGGTGCAAACACCGGGGAGCTGTTTTTT; clone size: -; CDR3 length: 15; V gene: TRBV28; J gene: TRBJ2-2; D gene: TRBD1
CDR3 protein: CASSAPGQSTGELFF; CDR3 DNA: TGTGCCAGCAGCGCACCGGGACAGAGCACCGGGGAGCTGTTTTTT; clone size: -; CDR3 length: 15; V gene: TRBV9; J gene: TRBJ2-2; D gene: TRBD1
CDR3 protein: CAIAGQSNTEAFF; CDR3 DNA: TGTGCCATCGCGGGACAGTCGAACACTGAAGCTTTCTTT; clone size: -; CDR3 length: 13; V gene: TRBV28; J gene: TRBJ1-1; D gene: TRBD1
CDR3 protein: CASSIHGEAFF; CDR3 DNA: TGTGCCAGTAGTATACACGGTGAAGCTTTCTTT; clone size: -; CDR3 length: 11; V gene: TRBV19; J gene: TRBJ1-1; D gene: -
CDR3 protein: CASRRSGGPNTEAFF; CDR3 DNA: TGTGCCAGCAGACGAAGTGGAGGACCGAACACTGAAGCTTTCTTT; clone size: -; CDR3 length: 15; V gene: TRBV7-8; J gene: TRBJ1-1; D gene: -
CDR3 protein: CASRPGQGNGSPLHF; CDR3 DNA: TGTGCCAGCAGGCCGGGACAGGGGAATGGTTCACCCCTCCACTTT; clone size: -; CDR3 length: 15; V gene: TRBV2; J gene: TRBJ1-6; D gene: TRBD1
CDR3 protein: CASSFVSGTGTNTGELFF; CDR3 DNA: TGCGCCAGCAGCTTTGTTTCGGGGACAGGGACGAACACCGGGGAGCTGTTTTTT; clone size: -; CDR3 length: 18; V gene: TRBV5-1; J gene: TRBJ2-2; D gene: TRBD1
CDR3 protein: CASSIAGQGQIGYTF; CDR3 DNA: TGTGCCAGTAGTATAGCGGGACAGGGGCAAATCGGCTACACCTTC; clone size: -; CDR3 length: 15; V gene: TRBV19; J gene: TRBJ1-2; D gene: TRBD1
CDR3 protein: CASSDDGRALEQFF; CDR3 DNA: TGTGCCAGCAGTGACGACGGGAGGGCCCTTGAGCAGTTCTTC; clone size: -; CDR3 length: 14; V gene: TRBV6-1; J gene: TRBJ2-1; D gene: TRBD2
CDR3 protein: CASSQDLGSGTYEQYF; CDR3 DNA: TGTGCCAGCAGCCAAGATCTTGGGAGTGGGACCTACGAGCAGTACTTC; clone size: -; CDR3 length: 16; V gene: TRBV3-1/TRBV3-2; J gene: TRBJ2-7; D gene: -
CDR3 protein: CASSLGGQGAFF; CDR3 DNA: TGCGCCAGCAGCTTGGGGGGACAGGGGGCTTTCTTT; clone size: -; CDR3 length: 12; V gene: TRBV5-1; J gene: TRBJ1-1; D gene: TRBD1
CDR3 protein: CAISAGGAIYGYTF; CDR3 DNA: TGTGCCATCAGTGCGGGGGGGGCAATCTATGGCTACACCTTC; clone size: -; CDR3 length: 14; V gene: TRBV10-3; J gene: TRBJ1-2; D gene: -
CDR3 protein: CASSPPSGGEQYF; CDR3 DNA: TGTGCCAGCTCACCACCGTCCGGGGGTGAGCAGTACTTC; clone size: -; CDR3 length: 13; V gene: TRBV18; J gene: TRBJ2-7; D gene: -
CDR3 protein: CASGASTLYNEQFF; CDR3 DNA: TGTGCCAGCGGGGCATCGACGTTATACAATGAGCAGTTCTTC; clone size: -; CDR3 length: 14; V gene: TRBV7-8; J gene: TRBJ2-1; D gene: -
CDR3 protein: CASSLYPGSSYEQYF; CDR3 DNA: TGTGCCAGCAGTTTATACCCCGGGTCGTCCTACGAGCAGTACTTC; clone size: once; CDR3 length: 15; V gene: TRBV27; J gene: TRBJ2-7; D gene: -
CDR3 protein: CASSQDRQVERSPLHF; CDR3 DNA: TGTGCCAGCAGCCAGGACCGACAGGTCGAAAGGTCACCCCTCCACTTT; clone size: -; CDR3 length: 16; V gene: TRBV4-2; J gene: TRBJ1-6; D gene: -
CDR3 protein: CASSSEQGIHYEQYF; CDR3 DNA: TGTGCCAGCAGCTCAGAACAGGGGATCCACTACGAGCAGTACTTC; clone size: -; CDR3 length: 15; V gene: TRBV28; J gene: TRBJ2-7; D gene: TRBD1